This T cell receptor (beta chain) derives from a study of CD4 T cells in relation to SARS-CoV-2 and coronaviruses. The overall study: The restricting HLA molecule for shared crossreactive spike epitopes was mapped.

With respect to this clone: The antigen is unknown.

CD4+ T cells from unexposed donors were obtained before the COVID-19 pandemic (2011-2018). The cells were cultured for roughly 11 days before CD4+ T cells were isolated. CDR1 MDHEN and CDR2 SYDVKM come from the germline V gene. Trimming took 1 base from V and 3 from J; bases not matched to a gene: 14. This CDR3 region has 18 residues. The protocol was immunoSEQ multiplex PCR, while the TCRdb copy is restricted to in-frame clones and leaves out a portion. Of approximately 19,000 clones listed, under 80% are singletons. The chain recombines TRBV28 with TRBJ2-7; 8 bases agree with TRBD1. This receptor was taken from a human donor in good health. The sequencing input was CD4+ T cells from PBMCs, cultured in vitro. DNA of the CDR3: TGTGCCAGCAGTTTATCTATTGGGACAGGATCCCTTCTCTACGAGCAGTACTTC. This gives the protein CASSLSIGTGSLLYEQYF.